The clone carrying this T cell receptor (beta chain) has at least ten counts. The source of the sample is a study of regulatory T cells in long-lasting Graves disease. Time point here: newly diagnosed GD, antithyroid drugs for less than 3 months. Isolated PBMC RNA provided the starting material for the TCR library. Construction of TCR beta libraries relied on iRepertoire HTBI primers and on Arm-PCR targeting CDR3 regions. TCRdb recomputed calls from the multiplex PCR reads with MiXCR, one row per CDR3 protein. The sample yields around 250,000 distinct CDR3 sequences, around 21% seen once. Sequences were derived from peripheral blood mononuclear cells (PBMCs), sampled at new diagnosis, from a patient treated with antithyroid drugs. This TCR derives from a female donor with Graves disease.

The CDR3 DNA sequence: TGTGCCAGCAGTTATTTTGGGACTAGCGGGGAAGATACGCAGTATTTT. Residues: CASSYFGTSGEDTQYF. The chain joins TRBV6-2 or TRBV6-3 to TRBJ2-3; 13 bases are a match to TRBD2. The CDR3 runs 16 residues. V gave up 3 bases and J gave up 5 bases; unmatched junction bases: 5. The germline V gene encodes CDR1 MNHEY and CDR2 SVGEGT.